This T cell receptor beta chain was captured in a study of T cells after posttransplantation cyclophosphamide. Overall study findings and caveats: Recipient CMV seropositivity and CMV reactivation strongly tracked TRB clonality.

CDR3 length equals 14 residues. Trimming took off 4 bases at V and 4 bases at J, with 13 bases between the two ends. Germline assignment: CDR1 MDHEN and CDR2 SYDVKM. Cyclophosphamide on days +3 and +4 followed busulfan-fludarabine conditioning and a marrow graft. Regarding this clone: The antigen remains undetermined.

TCRdb's table, derived via immunoSEQ multiplex PCR, lists solely in-frame clones and lacks some. Here the sample spans 35,000 to 45,000 clones, over 75% being singletons. The receptor was isolated from a female patient between 40 and 55 years old who received an allogeneic stem cell transplant from a related donor, was CMV-positive, and had no GVHD. A subset of T cells may come from the graft donor. The V call is TRBV28, the J call TRBJ1-2; a possible D gene is TRBD1 (5 bases). The specimen was CD4+ T cells sorted from blood, collected 1903 days after a stem cell transplant with posttransplant cyclophosphamide. CDR3 loop: CASSYRAGGYGYTF. In DNA form, the CDR3 reads TGTGCCAGCAGTTATCGTGCCGGGGGCTATGGCTACACCTTC.